This is a list of T cell receptor beta chains from one sample in a study of T cell repertoires in ileal Crohn's disease. Produced via immunoSEQ multiplex PCR; TCRdb's table is partial and in-frame only. The table shows some 2,000 clones, with 80% to 90% occurring only once. The specimen sequenced was ileal tissue. Source of these receptors: an adult with Crohn's disease. Both conserved end residues are part of each CDR3. D genes are given only for firm matches. Not all rows give a size; the values are once, few, many and, for expanded clones, a class.

TRBV6-5	-	TRBJ2-7	-	CASSLSRVSYEQYF	TGTGCCAGCAGCCTCTCCAGGGTCTCCTACGAGCAGTACTTC
TRBV29-1	-	TRBJ2-1	TRBD2	CSVDNQRGVNEQFF	TGCAGCGTTGATAACCAGCGGGGTGTTAATGAGCAGTTCTTC
TRBV11-1	-	TRBJ2-1	-	CASSSSFF	TGTGCCAGCAGCTCTTCGTTCTTC
TRBV6-6	-	TRBJ2-1	TRBD1	CASSYGGQYNEQFF	TGTGCCAGCAGTTACGGGGGACAGTACAATGAGCAGTTCTTC
TRBV14	-	TRBJ2-7	-	CASSQDDIDYEQYF	TGTGCCAGCAGCCAGGACGACATCGACTACGAGCAGTACTTC
TRBV30	-	TRBJ1-2	-	CASPRHPGYYGYTF	TGTGCCTCCCCTAGGCATCCGGGGTACTATGGCTACACCTTC
TRBV18	-	TRBJ1-5	-	CASSAEHSNQPQHF	TGTGCCAGCTCGGCGGAACATAGCAATCAGCCCCAGCATTTT
TRBV5-1	-	TRBJ1-2	TRBD1	CASSPTGPYGYTF	TGCGCCAGCAGCCCGACAGGGCCTTATGGCTACACCTTC
TRBV7-7	-	TRBJ2-5	-	CASSFLGQQETQYF	TGTGCTAGCAGCTTTCTCGGACAGCAAGAGACCCAGTACTTC
TRBV18	-	TRBJ1-2	-	CASSPDSLDGYTF	TGTGCCAGCTCACCGGACAGTCTGGATGGCTACACCTTC
TRBV19	-	TRBJ1-5	-	CASSIIGAGGGNQPQHF	TGTGCCAGTAGTATTATAGGTGCGGGGGGTGGCAATCAGCCCCAGCATTTT
TRBV9	-	TRBJ2-2	TRBD2	CASSQRPSGGFTGELFF	TGTGCCAGCTCCCAGAGACCTAGCGGGGGTTTCACCGGGGAGCTGTTTTTT
TRBV6-6	-	TRBJ1-2	-	CAGGEDYGYTF	TGTGCCGGGGGGGAGGACTATGGCTACACCTTC
TRBV6-1	-	TRBJ1-1	-	CATQKGIEDTEAFF	TGTGCCACTCAGAAGGGGATAGAGGACACTGAAGCTTTCTTT
TRBV9	-	TRBJ2-7	TRBD2	CASSVGGISYEQYF	TGTGCCAGCAGCGTGGGGGGGATCTCCTACGAGCAGTACTTC
TRBV9	-	TRBJ2-3	TRBD1	CASSVGRTGGRSTDTQYF	TGTGCCAGCAGCGTAGGTCGAACAGGGGGCCGTAGCACAGATACGCAGTATTTT
TRBV11-1	-	TRBJ2-1	TRBD1	CASSFRDRGGNEQFF	TGTGCCAGCAGCTTCCGGGACAGGGGTGGCAATGAGCAGTTCTTC
TRBV4-3	few	TRBJ1-1	TRBD1	CASSQDPQGAPSPEAFF	TGCGCCAGCAGCCAAGATCCACAGGGGGCGCCCAGCCCTGAAGCTTTCTTT
TRBV6-6	-	TRBJ2-7	TRBD2	CASSYSEGSGDEQYF	TGTGCCAGCAGTTACTCGGAAGGCAGCGGGGACGAGCAGTACTTC
TRBV19	-	TRBJ1-1	-	CASSIRFEYTEAFF	TGTGCCAGTAGTATACGCTTTGAGTACACTGAAGCTTTCTTT
TRBV15	-	TRBJ1-4	TRBD1	CATSRDTTGNEKLFF	TGTGCCACCAGCAGAGATACGACAGGGAATGAAAAACTGTTTTTT
TRBV6-5	-	TRBJ2-5	-	CASSYRGAETQYF	TGTGCCAGCAGTTATCGGGGGGCCGAGACCCAGTACTTC
TRBV5-1	-	TRBJ1-1	-	CASSLGLRGREYPNTEAFF	TGCGCCAGCAGCTTGGGATTGCGGGGGCGGGAGTATCCGAACACTGAAGCTTTCTTT
TRBV6-5	-	TRBJ1-5	-	CASSYGGLRGNQPQHF	TGTGCCAGCAGTTACGGGGGCCTGAGGGGCAATCAGCCCCAGCATTTT
TRBV7-2	once	TRBJ2-1	-	CASSFLGGAHLVQFF	TGTGCCAGCAGCTTTCTTGGTGGAGCGCATCTTGTGCAGTTCTTC
TRBV27	-	TRBJ2-5	-	CASRALLTSYQETQYF	TGTGCCAGCAGAGCTCTCCTAACTTCGTACCAAGAGACCCAGTACTTC
TRBV7-9	once	TRBJ1-1	-	CASSLPNMNTEAFF	TGTGCCAGCAGCTTACCAAACATGAACACTGAAGCTTTCTTT
TRBV4-3	-	TRBJ2-3	TRBD2	CASSQGRGGDTQYF	TGCGCCAGCAGCCAAGGCCGGGGGGGCGATACGCAGTATTTT
TRBV29-1	-	TRBJ2-7	TRBD1	CSVRQGVDYEQYF	TGCAGCGTTCGACAGGGGGTCGACTACGAGCAGTACTTC
TRBV20-1	few	TRBJ2-7	-	CSASQVGEQYF	TGCAGTGCTAGTCAGGTTGGCGAGCAGTACTTC
TRBV7-6	-	TRBJ1-6	TRBD1	CASSLETGDSPLHF	TGTGCCAGCAGCTTAGAGACAGGGGATTCACCCCTCCACTTT
TRBV6-5	-	TRBJ1-1	TRBD1	CASSYNEGAGAFF	TGTGCCAGCAGTTACAATGAGGGGGCGGGAGCTTTCTTT
TRBV7-2	few	TRBJ2-7	-	CASSAIRYEYEQYF	TGTGCCAGCAGCGCGATCAGGTACGAATACGAGCAGTACTTC
TRBV13	-	TRBJ1-1	-	CASSLGSGNTEAFF	TGTGCCAGCAGCTTAGGCTCCGGGAACACTGAAGCTTTCTTT
TRBV18	-	TRBJ1-1	-	CASSPNYGRENTEAFF	TGTGCCAGCTCACCAAATTATGGGCGGGAGAACACTGAAGCTTTCTTT
TRBV7-2	-	TRBJ2-1	-	CASTPQGSNEQFF	TGTGCCAGCACCCCTCAGGGGAGCAATGAGCAGTTCTTC
TRBV13	-	TRBJ1-2	-	CASSLGQEPSYGYTF	TGTGCCAGCAGCTTAGGACAGGAACCCTCCTATGGCTACACCTTC
TRBV11-2	-	TRBJ2-5	-	CASTVGPGQQETQYF	TGTGCCAGCACCGTCGGCCCGGGACAACAAGAGACCCAGTACTTC
TRBV19	-	TRBJ1-1	TRBD1	CASSTNRGRSEAFF	TGTGCCAGTAGTACGAACAGGGGGCGATCTGAAGCTTTCTTT
TRBV5-1	-	TRBJ2-1	TRBD2	CASSPLLAGADNEQFF	TGCGCCAGCAGTCCTCTACTAGCGGGGGCCGACAATGAGCAGTTCTTC
TRBV15	-	TRBJ2-3	TRBD2	CATSRELAGLDTQYF	TGTGCCACCAGCAGAGAACTAGCGGGGCTAGATACGCAGTATTTT
TRBV7-6	-	TRBJ1-4	TRBD1	CASSVGQGEEKLFF	TGTGCCAGCAGCGTGGGACAGGGGGAGGAAAAACTGTTTTTT